This T cell receptor (beta chain) came from a study of neurological immune-mediated disorders. The making of cDNA relied on 5'RACE with 10-nucleotide random UMIs. TCRdb re-called the 5' RACE reads through MiXCR, storing one row per CDR3 protein. Here the sample spans around 49,000 distinct CDR3 sequences, over 10% being singletons. Ten or more counts support this clonotype. Its antigen is currently unknown. Whole-study findings and limits: The absence of any CDR3 amino acid sequence shared by expanded clones across subjects suggests that repertoires were private in all groups.

Noted time point: longitudinal time-point 2. This TCR was sampled from a male donor with HTLV-1-associated myelopathy (HAM/TSP). The sample was PBMCs.

DNA for the CDR3: TGTGCCAGCAGTCCCCTCGAAAGGGGACTCTATGGCTACACCTTC. Protein: CASSPLERGLYGYTF. The rearrangement links TRBV12-3 or TRBV12-4 to TRBJ1-2; weak D call: TRBD1 (5 bases). Trimming stripped 5 bases from V and 4 bases from J, with 17 bases between. The CDR3 length is 15 residues.